These 22 T cell receptor beta chains were all obtained from the same sample, sequenced in a study of cytomegalovirus exposure and HLA in healthy donors. Researchers ran the PCR with 60 Vbeta and 13 Jbeta primers. The repertoire was sequenced with immunoSEQ multiplex PCR; TCRdb's copy has only in-frame clones and lacks some. With fewer than 60,000 clones in the sample, the ten largest clones hold roughly 7%. Sequencing input: PBMCs. The origin of the receptors is a woman aged 40-49 years in good health and CMV-seronegative.

This chain uses TRBV5-1 with TRBJ1-1; D is unclear. The V end lost 0 bases, the J end lost 1 base, and 7 bases lay between the germline ends. Germline assignment: CDR1 SGHRS and CDR2 YFSETQ. The CDR3 covers 14 residues. The CDR3 coding sequence is TGCGCCAGCAGCTTGGAAGCAGGGAACACTGAAGCTTTCTTT. It specifies CASSLEAGNTEAFF.

This chain links TRBV2 with TRBJ1-5; 7 bases match TRBD1. The CDR3 is 15 residues long. V shed 7 bases and J 3 bases; nucleotides not matched to a gene: 9. In germline, CDR1 is SNHLY, CDR2 FYNNEI. CDR3 protein: CASKGSTGDNQPQHF. Written as DNA, the CDR3 is TGTGCCAGCAAAGGGTCTACAGGGGACAATCAGCCCCAGCATTTT.

This chain uses TRBV2 with TRBJ2-7, with TRBD1 matching 7 bases. The germline V gene encodes CDR1 SNHLY and CDR2 FYNNEI. This CDR3 is built from 13 residues. Unmatched junction bases numbered 10, after V lost 7 bases and J lost 7 bases. CDR3 DNA: TGTGCCAGCACAGGGGGTGGTTTTGGAGAGCAGTACTTC. It codes for CASTGGGFGEQYF. The full variable domain, rest sourced from reference TRBV2 and TRBJ2-7, is EPEVTQTPSHQVTQMGQEVILRCVPISNHLYFYWYRQILGQKVEFLVSFYNNEISEKSEIFDDQFSVERPDGSNFTLKIRSTKLEDSAMYFCASTGGGFGEQYFGPGTRLTVT.

The V call is TRBV5-1, the J call TRBJ2-3, with 10 positions matching TRBD2. This CDR3 comprises 16 residues. Germline-derived CDR1 and CDR2 are SGHRS and YFSETQ. V was pared by 0 bases and J by 5 bases, with 6 bases of the junction left unmatched. CDR3 loop: CASSLALAGVRDTQYF. Written as DNA, the CDR3 is TGCGCCAGCAGCTTGGCCCTAGCGGGGGTCCGAGATACGCAGTATTTT.

This chain connects TRBV4-3 to TRBJ2-7; the D gene is possibly TRBD1 (6 bases). Germline V gene data show CDR1 as LGHNA and CDR2 as YSLEER. V dropped 3 bases and J dropped 6 bases, with 12 bases sitting between them. The CDR3 is 13 amino acids. CDR3 in DNA: TGCGCCAGCAGCCAGGAGACAGGAGGCGAGCAGTACTTC. This translates into CASSQETGGEQYF.

The J gene is TRBJ1-2, the V gene TRBV11-2; D not certain. The CDR3 extends over 14 amino acids. The ends were cut back, 0 bases at V and 6 bases at J, with 11 bases in the middle. CDR1 and CDR2 from the germline V gene are SGHAT and FQNNGV. The CDR3 DNA sequence: TGTGCCAGCAGCTTAGATCGAAGTACTCATGGCTACACCTTC. This codes for CASSLDRSTHGYTF.

The chain recombines TRBV28 with TRBJ2-7; TRBD2 matches at 7 bases. The trim removed 8 bases at V and 3 bases at J, leaving 7 bases unmatched. This CDR3 has 13 residues. The V gene's germline CDR1 is MDHEN and CDR2 SYDVKM. The CDR3 loop is CASGGGVDYEQYF. In DNA form, the CDR3 reads TGTGCCAGCGGGGGGGGAGTTGACTACGAGCAGTACTTC.

The gene calls are TRBV30 and TRBJ1-2, with D maybe TRBD1 (6 bases). CDR1 and CDR2 from the germline V gene are GTSNPN and SVGIG (reference sequence). This CDR3 region has 13 residues. V was clipped by 1 base and J by 8 bases, with 14 bases between them. In DNA, the CDR3 is TGTGCCTGGAGTGGGCAGTCTACAGGGGGCTACACCTTC. Protein product: CAWSGQSTGGYTF. Variable domain in full (rest from reference TRBV30 and TRBJ1-2): SQTIHQWPATLVQPVGSPLSLECTVEGTSNPNLYWYRQAAGRGLQLLFYSVGIGQISSEVPQNLSASRPQDRQFILSSKKLLLSDSGFYLCAWSGQSTGGYTFGSGTRLTVV.

This chain connects TRBV30 to TRBJ2-3; 9 nucleotides align to TRBD2. Per germline, CDR1 GTSNPN and CDR2 SVGIG (reference sequence). The ends lost 0 bases at V and 4 bases at J; junction bases unmatched: 5. The CDR3 spans 15 residues. Here the CDR3 DNA reads TGTGCCTGGAGTGTTGGCGGGGGGGCAGCAGATACGCAGTATTTT. Protein product: CAWSVGGGAADTQYF.

The chain combines TRBV2 with TRBJ2-5; 13 bases are shared with TRBD2. The J segment lost 9 bases and the V segment lost 5 bases, leaving 6 bases of the junction unmatched. The CDR3 consists of 14 residues. Germline-derived CDR1 and CDR2 are SNHLY and FYNNEI. For the CDR3, the DNA is TGTGCCAGCAGTACCGGACTAGCGGGAGTGTCCCAGTACTTC. This translates into CASSTGLAGVSQYF.

In nucleotides, the CDR3 is TGTGCCAGCAGTGGACTAGCGGATAAAGAGACCCAGTACTTC. Its translation is CASSGLADKETQYF. V gene TRBV2 combines with J gene TRBJ2-5; 9 bases agree with TRBD2. The CDR3 sequence is 14 residues long. The junction had 3 bases not matched to a gene; V was cut back by 4 bases and J by 3 bases. Germline values: CDR1 SNHLY, CDR2 FYNNEI.

The J gene is TRBJ1-5, the V gene TRBV6-1; possibly TRBD1 for D (6 bases). Trimming took 6 bases from V and 0 from J, leaving 12 bases between them. CDR1 is MNHNS, CDR2 SASEGT, per germline. The CDR3 contains 15 residues. In DNA, the CDR3 is TGTGCCAGCAGAGGACAGCAGGATAGCAATCAGCCCCAGCATTTT. Translating gives CASRGQQDSNQPQHF.

V and J are TRBV2 and TRBJ2-6, with 15 bases fitting TRBD2. The germline V gene has CDR1 SNHLY and CDR2 FYNNEI. The J segment lost 0 bases and the V segment lost 5 bases, leaving 11 bases of the junction unmatched. The CDR3 contains 21 residues. CDR3 loop: CASSLQGTSGRKYSGANVLTF. The CDR3 region has the DNA TGTGCCAGCAGTCTCCAGGGGACTAGCGGGAGGAAGTACTCTGGGGCCAACGTCCTGACTTTC.

V is TRBV28 and J is TRBJ2-7; a possible D gene is TRBD1 (5 bases). The CDR3 totals 15 residues. The germline gives CDR1 MDHEN, CDR2 SYDVKM. Trimming removed 4 bases from V and 1 base from J, with 14 bases in between. The CDR3 region has the DNA TGTGCCAGCAGTTCGTTGGAAAGGACATCCTACGAGCAGTACTTC. Its translation: CASSSLERTSYEQYF.

The chain's CDR3 is CASSQEPGATNEKLFF. The CDR3 nucleotides are TGCGCCAGCAGCCAAGAGCCCGGTGCAACTAATGAAAAACTGTTTTTT. The rearrangement joins TRBV4-1 to TRBJ1-4; D unclear. In germline, CDR1 is MGHRA, CDR2 YSYEKL. The V end lost 0 bases, the J end lost 0 bases, and 8 bases lay between the germline ends. The CDR3 has 16 residues.

This rearrangement joins TRBV28 to TRBJ2-7; a possible D gene is TRBD1 (5 bases). Trimming shortened V by 6 bases and J by 4 bases, and 22 bases separated the two germline ends. Germline V gives CDR1 MDHEN, CDR2 SYDVKM. CDR3 length equals 16 residues. The DNA of the CDR3 is TGTGCCAGCAGGGACATCTTAGCATTCGAAGGGTACGAGCAGTACTTC. Its protein is CASRDILAFEGYEQYF.

The genes are TRBV10-3 and TRBJ2-7; 10 bases align to TRBD2. Germline CDR1 reads ENHRY; CDR2 reads SYGVKD. The J segment lost 5 bases and the V segment lost 5 bases, leaving 18 bases of the junction unmatched. This CDR3 has 18 amino acids. CDR3 amino acids: CAISFPTSGPTSVHEQYF. The CDR3 region has the DNA TGTGCCATCAGTTTTCCGACTAGCGGGCCCACCTCAGTGCACGAGCAGTACTTC.

V and J are TRBV6-1 and TRBJ2-1, with 8 bases fitting TRBD2. The CDR3 runs 15 residues. From germline, CDR1 is MNHNS and CDR2 SASEGT. V dropped 8 bases and J dropped 5; count of bases not matched to a gene: 11. The CDR3 DNA is TGTGCCAGCGTCGGACGGGGGGGAACCAACAATGAGCAGTTCTTC. This gives the protein CASVGRGGTNNEQFF.

This chain links TRBV4-1 with TRBJ1-5, with D unresolved. Germline V gene data show CDR1 as MGHRA and CDR2 as YSYEKL. The CDR3 extends over 16 amino acids. Trimming cost V 0 bases and J 6 bases, with 15 bases left between them. CDR3 nucleotide sequence: TGCGCCAGCAGCCAAGATCGCTCGTTCGGTGCTCAGCCCCAGCATTTT. Its translation: CASSQDRSFGAQPQHF.

The chain recombines TRBV2 with TRBJ1-3; unclear D gene. Germline V gene sequence: CDR1 SNHLY, CDR2 FYNNEI. The ends were cut back, 7 bases at V and 0 bases at J, with 10 bases in the middle. This CDR3 has 14 amino acids. The chain's CDR3 is CASTGRSSGNTIYF. The CDR3 DNA reads TGTGCCAGCACAGGCAGGTCCTCTGGAAACACCATATATTTT.

J is TRBJ2-2 and V is TRBV7-3; 8 bases agree with TRBD1. Unmatched junction bases numbered 18, after V lost 5 bases and J lost 4 bases. The CDR3 has 19 residues. CDR1 and CDR2 (germline): SGHTA, FQGTGA. The CDR3 DNA follows: TGTGCCAGCAGCCCATTCAACGACCCGACAGGGGTCGGCACCGGGGAGCTGTTTTTT. Protein product: CASSPFNDPTGVGTGELFF.

The chain uses TRBV7-2 and TRBJ1-5, with 9 bases identical to TRBD1. This CDR3 spans 15 amino acids. Germline V gives CDR1 SGHTA, CDR2 FQGNSA. With V trimmed by 5 bases and J by 4 bases, 6 bases remained unmatched. CDR3 in amino acids: CASSITGGENQPQHF. The CDR3 nucleotides are TGTGCCAGCAGCATCACAGGGGGCGAAAATCAGCCCCAGCATTTT.